This is a list of T cell receptor beta chains from one sample in a study of a mutant IDH1 vaccine in newly diagnosed glioma. The method was immunoSEQ multiplex PCR; TCRdb's version includes in-frame clones alone and lacks a portion of them. Here the sample spans roughly 60,000 clones, roughly 76% being singletons. Their recognized antigens are unknown. Sequenced here: PBMCs, sampled from a glioma patient whose treatment included an IDH1 peptide vaccine. These receptors originate from a man aged 35-49 years with glioma. CDR3s include the opening cysteine and the closing phenylalanine or tryptophan. Expanded clones are given a class, and other clones once, few, many or no size at all.

V: TRBV6-6; size: .; CDR3: CASSRGSEAFF
V: TRBV5-4; size: few; CDR3: CASSLTDNYEQYF
V: TRBV28; size: .; CDR3: CASSRSGGTGELFF
V: TRBV7-6; size: .; CDR3: CASSLVAASLPNNSPLHF
V: TRBV9; size: few; CDR3: CASSVRDGPRNEQFF
V: TRBV6-6; size: .; CDR3: CASSYPAGRGNEQFF
V: TRBV30; size: .; CDR3: CAWHRGEQFF
V: TRBV18; size: .; CDR3: CASSLTSGAGDTQYF
V: TRBV6-1; size: .; CDR3: CASSDPRAGTGFVYGYTF
V: TRBV5-6; size: .; CDR3: CASSPPAGSNTQYF
V: TRBV25-1; size: .; CDR3: CASGDGYEQYF
V: TRBV2; size: .; CDR3: CASSEAGRDEQYF
V: TRBV19; size: .; CDR3: CASRAGISGITDTQYF
V: TRBV30; size: .; CDR3: CAWSGRDRLASSGNTIYF
V: TRBV29-1; size: once; CDR3: CSVVGNSNQPQHF
V: TRBV10-3; size: .; CDR3: CAIQAGANYGYTF
V: TRBV19; size: .; CDR3: CASRRDIEAFF
V: TRBV30; size: .; CDR3: CAWDRGGTDTQYF
V: TRBV7-2; size: .; CDR3: CASSLVFAYEQYF
V: TRBV19; size: .; CDR3: CASRRPAGNTIYF
V: TRBV6-6; size: .; CDR3: CASSPFGPPDVLTF
V: TRBV27; size: .; CDR3: CASSLSTSGGRSEQFF
V: TRBV7-7; size: .; CDR3: CASSLATGGRDEQFF
V: TRBV7-9; size: once; CDR3: CASSLERAGLAKNIQYF
V: TRBV28; size: .; CDR3: CASSLCLGCKLFF
V: TRBV6-5; size: .; CDR3: CASSYSLKEAFF
V: TRBV19; size: .; CDR3: CASTLNTEAFF
V: TRBV4-2; size: .; CDR3: CASSQDQGSGSNEQFF
V: TRBV7-8; size: .; CDR3: CASSLAPGRSNEKLFF
V: TRBV6-6; size: .; CDR3: CASSPDILYGYTF
V: TRBV19; size: .; CDR3: CASSPESLAKNIQYF
V: TRBV10-1; size: .; CDR3: CASRATDTQYF
V: TRBV7-8; size: .; CDR3: CASSSGGDTQYF
V: TRBV5-4; size: once; CDR3: CASSQPGPLNEQYF
V: TRBV5-5; size: few; CDR3: CASSLGYSNQPQHF
V: TRBV6-5; size: .; CDR3: CASSTGQGALYF
V: TRBV7-2; size: .; CDR3: CASSPRTSGGSLEQYF
V: TRBV15; size: .; CDR3: CATSRRIDRGRIVKNIQYF
V: TRBV4-2; size: once; CDR3: CASSQVRRDTQYF
V: TRBV2; size: .; CDR3: CASSVSGQGVQYF
V: TRBV6-6; size: .; CDR3: CASRRDRGVGNEQFF
V: TRBV2; size: .; CDR3: CASSGGTNEKLFF
V: TRBV4-3; size: .; CDR3: CASSPGVTGNSYEQYF
V: TRBV7-2; size: .; CDR3: CASSLKRPSGRGTYEQYF
V: TRBV7-3; size: .; CDR3: CASSLTVISEQYF